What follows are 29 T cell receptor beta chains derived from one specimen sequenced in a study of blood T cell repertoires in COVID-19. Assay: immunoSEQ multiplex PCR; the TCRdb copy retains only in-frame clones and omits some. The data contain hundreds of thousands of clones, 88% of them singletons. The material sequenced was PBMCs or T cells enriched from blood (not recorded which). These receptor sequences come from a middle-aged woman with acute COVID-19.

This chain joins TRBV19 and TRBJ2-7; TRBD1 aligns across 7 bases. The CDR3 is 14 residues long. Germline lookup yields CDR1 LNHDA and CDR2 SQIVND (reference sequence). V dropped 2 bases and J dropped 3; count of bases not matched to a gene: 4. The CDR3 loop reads CASSIRQGDYEQYF. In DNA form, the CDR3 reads TGTGCCAGTAGTATAAGGCAGGGGGACTACGAGCAGTACTTC. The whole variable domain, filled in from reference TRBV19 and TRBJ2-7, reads DGGITQSPKYLFRKEGQNVTLSCEQNLNHDAMYWYRQDPGQGLRLIYYSQIVNDFQKGDIAEGYSVSREKKESFPLTVTSAQKNPTAFYLCASSIRQGDYEQYFGPGTRLTVT.

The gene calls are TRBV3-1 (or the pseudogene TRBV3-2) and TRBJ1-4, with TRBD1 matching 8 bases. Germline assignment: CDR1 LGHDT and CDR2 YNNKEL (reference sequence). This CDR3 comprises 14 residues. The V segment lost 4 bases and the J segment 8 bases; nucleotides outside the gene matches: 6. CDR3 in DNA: TGTGCCAGCAGCCGATCCCGGACAGGGGAAAAACTGTTTTTT. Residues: CASSRSRTGEKLFF.

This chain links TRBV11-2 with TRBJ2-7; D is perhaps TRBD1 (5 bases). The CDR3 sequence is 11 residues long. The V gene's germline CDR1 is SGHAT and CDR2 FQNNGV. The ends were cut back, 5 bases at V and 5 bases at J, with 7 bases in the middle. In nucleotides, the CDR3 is TGTGCCAGCAGCCAGGGAAACGAGCAGTACTTC. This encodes CASSQGNEQYF.

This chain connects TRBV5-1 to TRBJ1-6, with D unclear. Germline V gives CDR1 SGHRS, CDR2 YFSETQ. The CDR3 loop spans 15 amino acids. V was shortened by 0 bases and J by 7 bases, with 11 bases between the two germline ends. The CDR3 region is CASSLGPNQNSPLHF. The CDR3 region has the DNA TGCGCCAGCAGCTTGGGTCCGAATCAGAATTCACCCCTCCACTTT.

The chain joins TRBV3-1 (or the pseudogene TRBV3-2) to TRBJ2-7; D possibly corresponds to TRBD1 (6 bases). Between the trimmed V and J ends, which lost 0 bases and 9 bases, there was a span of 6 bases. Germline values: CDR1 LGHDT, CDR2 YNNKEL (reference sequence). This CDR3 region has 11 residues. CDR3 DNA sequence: TGTGCCAGCAGCCAAGAGGGGGCGCAGTACTTC. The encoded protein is CASSQEGAQYF.

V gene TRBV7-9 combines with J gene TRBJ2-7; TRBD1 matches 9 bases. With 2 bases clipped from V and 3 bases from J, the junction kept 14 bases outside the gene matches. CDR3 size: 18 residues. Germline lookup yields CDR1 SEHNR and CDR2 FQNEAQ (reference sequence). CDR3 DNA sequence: TGTGCCAGCAGCTTATTAATAGGGAAAGGGACAGGGAACTACGAGCAGTACTTC. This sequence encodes CASSLLIGKGTGNYEQYF.

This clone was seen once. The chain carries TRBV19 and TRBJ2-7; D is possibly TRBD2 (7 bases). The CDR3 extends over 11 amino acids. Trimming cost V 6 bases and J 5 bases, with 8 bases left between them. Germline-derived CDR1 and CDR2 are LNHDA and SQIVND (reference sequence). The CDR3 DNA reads TGTGCCAGTAGCGGGGGGCACGAGCAGTACTTC. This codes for CASSGGHEQYF.

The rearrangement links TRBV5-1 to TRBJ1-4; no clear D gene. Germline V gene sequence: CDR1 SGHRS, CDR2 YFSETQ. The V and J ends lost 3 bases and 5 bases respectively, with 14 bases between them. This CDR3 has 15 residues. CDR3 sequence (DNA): TGCGCCAGCAGCTCAACAGCCAACTTCAATGAAAAACTGTTTTTT. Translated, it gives CASSSTANFNEKLFF.

CDR3 nucleotides: TGTGCCAGCAGTCGTGGGGCTTCTGACTATGGCTACACCTTC. Translated: CASSRGASDYGYTF. V is TRBV25-1 and J is TRBJ1-2, with D possibly matching TRBD1 (5 bases). CDR1 is MGHDK, CDR2 SYGVNS, per germline. V gave up 5 bases and J gave up 3 bases, with 13 bases separating them. The CDR3 is made up of 14 amino acids.

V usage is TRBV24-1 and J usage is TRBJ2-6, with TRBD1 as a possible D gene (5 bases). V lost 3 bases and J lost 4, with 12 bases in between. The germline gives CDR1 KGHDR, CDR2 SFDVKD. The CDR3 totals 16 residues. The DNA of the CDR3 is TGTGCCACCAGTGATGCTGGGGCTTCCGGGGCCAACGTCCTGACTTTC. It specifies CATSDAGASGANVLTF.

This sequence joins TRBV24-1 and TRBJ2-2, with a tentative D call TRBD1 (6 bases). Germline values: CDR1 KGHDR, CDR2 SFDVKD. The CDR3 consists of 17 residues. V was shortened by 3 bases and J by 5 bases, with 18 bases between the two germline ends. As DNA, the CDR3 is TGTGCCACCAGTGATCCAAGAGGGCAGGGGCAGACCGGGGAGCTGTTTTTT. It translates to CATSDPRGQGQTGELFF.

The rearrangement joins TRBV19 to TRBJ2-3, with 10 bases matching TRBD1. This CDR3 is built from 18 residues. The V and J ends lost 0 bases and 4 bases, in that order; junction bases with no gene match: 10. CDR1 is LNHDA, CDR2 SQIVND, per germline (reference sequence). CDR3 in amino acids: CASSIDVFGTGDADTQYF. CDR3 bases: TGTGCCAGTAGTATAGACGTCTTCGGGACAGGGGATGCAGATACGCAGTATTTT.

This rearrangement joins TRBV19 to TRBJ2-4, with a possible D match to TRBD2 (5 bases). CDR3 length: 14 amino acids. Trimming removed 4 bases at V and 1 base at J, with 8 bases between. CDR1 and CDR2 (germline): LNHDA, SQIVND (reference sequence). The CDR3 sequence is CASSREYAKNIQYF. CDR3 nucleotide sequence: TGTGCCAGTAGTAGGGAGTACGCCAAAAACATTCAGTACTTC.

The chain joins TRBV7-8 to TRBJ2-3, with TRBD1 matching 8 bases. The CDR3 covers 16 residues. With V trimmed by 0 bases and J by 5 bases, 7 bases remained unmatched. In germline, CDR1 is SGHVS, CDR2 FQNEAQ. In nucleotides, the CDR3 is TGTGCCAGCAGCTTAGCGCCCCAGGGGGCGGAAGATACGCAGTATTTT. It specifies CASSLAPQGAEDTQYF.

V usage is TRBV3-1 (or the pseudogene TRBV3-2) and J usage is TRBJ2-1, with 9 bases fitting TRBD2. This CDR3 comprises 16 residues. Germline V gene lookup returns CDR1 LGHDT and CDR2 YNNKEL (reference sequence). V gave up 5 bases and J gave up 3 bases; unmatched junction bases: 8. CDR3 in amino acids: CASSSRAGGHYNEQFF. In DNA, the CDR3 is TGTGCCAGCAGCTCAAGGGCGGGGGGGCACTACAATGAGCAGTTCTTC.

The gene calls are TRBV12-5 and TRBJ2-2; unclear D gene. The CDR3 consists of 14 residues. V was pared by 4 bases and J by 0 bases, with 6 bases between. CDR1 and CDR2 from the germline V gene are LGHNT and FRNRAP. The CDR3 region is CASGSLANTGELFF. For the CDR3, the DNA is TGTGCTAGTGGTTCTCTCGCGAACACCGGGGAGCTGTTTTTT.

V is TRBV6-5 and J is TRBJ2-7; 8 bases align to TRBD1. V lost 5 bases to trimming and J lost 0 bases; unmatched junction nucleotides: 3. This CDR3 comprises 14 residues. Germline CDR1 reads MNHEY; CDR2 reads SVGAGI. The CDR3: CASSRTGHSYEQYF. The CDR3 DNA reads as TGTGCCAGCAGTCGGACAGGGCACTCCTACGAGCAGTACTTC.

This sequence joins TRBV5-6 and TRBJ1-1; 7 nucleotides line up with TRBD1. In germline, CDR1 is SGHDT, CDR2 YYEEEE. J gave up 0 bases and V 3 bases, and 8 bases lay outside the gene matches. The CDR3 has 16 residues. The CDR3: CASSSWTGPMNTEAFF. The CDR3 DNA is TGTGCCAGCAGCTCCTGGACAGGTCCCATGAACACTGAAGCTTTCTTT.

DNA of the CDR3: TGTGCCAGCAGCGTGGGACATGTGAACACTGAAGCTTTCTTT. It translates to CASSVGHVNTEAFF. The chain couples TRBV9 to TRBJ1-1, with D perhaps TRBD1 (6 bases). With 2 bases removed from V and 0 bases from J, the gap between germline ends came to 8 bases. This CDR3 contains 14 residues. Germline V gene lookup returns CDR1 SGDLS and CDR2 YYNGEE. Full variable domain (rest looked up from reference TRBV9 and TRBJ1-1): DSGVTQTPKHLITATGQRVTLRCSPRSGDLSVYWYQQSLDQGLQFLIQYYNGEERAKGNILERFSAQQFPDLHSELNLSSLELGDSALYFCASSVGHVNTEAFFGQGTRLTVV.

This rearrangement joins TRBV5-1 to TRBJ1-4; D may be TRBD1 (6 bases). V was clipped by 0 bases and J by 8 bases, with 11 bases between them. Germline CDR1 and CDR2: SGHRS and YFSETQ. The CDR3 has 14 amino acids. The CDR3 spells CASSLDGRGEKLFF. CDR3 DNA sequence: TGCGCCAGCAGCTTGGACGGCAGGGGCGAAAAACTGTTTTTT.

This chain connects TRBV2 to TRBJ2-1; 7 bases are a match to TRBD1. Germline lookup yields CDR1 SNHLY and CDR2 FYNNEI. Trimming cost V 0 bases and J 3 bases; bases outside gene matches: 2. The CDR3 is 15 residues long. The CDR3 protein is CASSEARDSYNEQFF. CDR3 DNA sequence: TGTGCCAGCAGTGAAGCCCGGGACAGCTACAATGAGCAGTTCTTC.

As DNA, the CDR3 is TGTGCCAGCAGGTGGGGGGAGTCCTACGAGCAGTACTTC. Amino acids: CASRWGESYEQYF. This sequence joins TRBV12-3 or TRBV12-4 and TRBJ2-7; weak D call: TRBD2 (6 bases). CDR3 length equals 13 residues. Deletions cut 6 bases from V and 1 base from J, with 10 bases between.

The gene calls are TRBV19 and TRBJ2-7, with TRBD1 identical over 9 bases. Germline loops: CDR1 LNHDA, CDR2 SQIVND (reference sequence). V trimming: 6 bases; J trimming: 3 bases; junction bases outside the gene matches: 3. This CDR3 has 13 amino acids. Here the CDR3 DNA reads TGTGCCAGTAGCCGGGACAGGGACTACGAGCAGTACTTC. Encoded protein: CASSRDRDYEQYF.

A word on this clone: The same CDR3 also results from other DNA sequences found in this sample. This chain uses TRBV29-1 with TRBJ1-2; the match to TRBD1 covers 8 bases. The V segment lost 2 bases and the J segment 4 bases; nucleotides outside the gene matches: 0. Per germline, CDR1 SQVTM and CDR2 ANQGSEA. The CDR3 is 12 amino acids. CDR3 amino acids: CSVEQGAYGYTF. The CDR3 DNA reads TGCAGCGTTGAACAGGGGGCCTATGGCTACACCTTC.

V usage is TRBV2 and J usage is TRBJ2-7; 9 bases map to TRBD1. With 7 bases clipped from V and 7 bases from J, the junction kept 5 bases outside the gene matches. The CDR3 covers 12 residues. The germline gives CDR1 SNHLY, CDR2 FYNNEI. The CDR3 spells CASNLGTGEQYF. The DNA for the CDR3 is TGTGCCAGCAACCTAGGGACAGGGGAGCAGTACTTC.

CDR3 DNA: TGTGCCAGCAGCCCGTGGGGACAGGGGGACACCGGGGAGCTGTTTTTT. Translating gives CASSPWGQGDTGELFF. The V gene is TRBV3-1 (or the pseudogene TRBV3-2), the J gene TRBJ2-2, with 11 bases aligning to TRBD1. The CDR3 extends over 16 amino acids. Trimming removed 4 bases from V and 3 bases from J; junction bases left unmatched: 4. Germline V CDR1 and CDR2: LGHDT, YNNKEL (reference sequence).

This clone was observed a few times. CDR3 loop: CASRAGGSTDTQYF. The CDR3 nucleotides read TGTGCCAGCAGGGCGGGGGGTTCCACAGATACGCAGTATTTT. This rearrangement joins TRBV6-5 to TRBJ2-3; 8 bases are a match to TRBD2. V lost 6 bases and J lost 2; bases outside the gene matches: 4. CDR1 MNHEY and CDR2 SVGAGI come from the germline V gene. The CDR3 consists of 14 residues.

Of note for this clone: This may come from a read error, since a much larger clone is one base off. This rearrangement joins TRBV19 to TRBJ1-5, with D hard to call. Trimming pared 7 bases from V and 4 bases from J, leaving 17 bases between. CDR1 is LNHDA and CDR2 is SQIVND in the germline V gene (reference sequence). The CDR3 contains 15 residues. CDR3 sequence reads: CASMEGEGGNQPQHF. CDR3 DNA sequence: TGTGCCAGTATGGAAGGCGAGGGAGGTAATCAGCCCCAGCATTTT.

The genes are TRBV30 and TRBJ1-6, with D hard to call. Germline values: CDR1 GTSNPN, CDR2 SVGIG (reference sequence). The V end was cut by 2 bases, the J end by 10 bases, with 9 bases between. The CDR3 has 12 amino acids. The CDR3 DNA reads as TGTGCCTGGAGTTCAGGAGGATCACCCCTCCACTTT. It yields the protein CAWSSGGSPLHF.